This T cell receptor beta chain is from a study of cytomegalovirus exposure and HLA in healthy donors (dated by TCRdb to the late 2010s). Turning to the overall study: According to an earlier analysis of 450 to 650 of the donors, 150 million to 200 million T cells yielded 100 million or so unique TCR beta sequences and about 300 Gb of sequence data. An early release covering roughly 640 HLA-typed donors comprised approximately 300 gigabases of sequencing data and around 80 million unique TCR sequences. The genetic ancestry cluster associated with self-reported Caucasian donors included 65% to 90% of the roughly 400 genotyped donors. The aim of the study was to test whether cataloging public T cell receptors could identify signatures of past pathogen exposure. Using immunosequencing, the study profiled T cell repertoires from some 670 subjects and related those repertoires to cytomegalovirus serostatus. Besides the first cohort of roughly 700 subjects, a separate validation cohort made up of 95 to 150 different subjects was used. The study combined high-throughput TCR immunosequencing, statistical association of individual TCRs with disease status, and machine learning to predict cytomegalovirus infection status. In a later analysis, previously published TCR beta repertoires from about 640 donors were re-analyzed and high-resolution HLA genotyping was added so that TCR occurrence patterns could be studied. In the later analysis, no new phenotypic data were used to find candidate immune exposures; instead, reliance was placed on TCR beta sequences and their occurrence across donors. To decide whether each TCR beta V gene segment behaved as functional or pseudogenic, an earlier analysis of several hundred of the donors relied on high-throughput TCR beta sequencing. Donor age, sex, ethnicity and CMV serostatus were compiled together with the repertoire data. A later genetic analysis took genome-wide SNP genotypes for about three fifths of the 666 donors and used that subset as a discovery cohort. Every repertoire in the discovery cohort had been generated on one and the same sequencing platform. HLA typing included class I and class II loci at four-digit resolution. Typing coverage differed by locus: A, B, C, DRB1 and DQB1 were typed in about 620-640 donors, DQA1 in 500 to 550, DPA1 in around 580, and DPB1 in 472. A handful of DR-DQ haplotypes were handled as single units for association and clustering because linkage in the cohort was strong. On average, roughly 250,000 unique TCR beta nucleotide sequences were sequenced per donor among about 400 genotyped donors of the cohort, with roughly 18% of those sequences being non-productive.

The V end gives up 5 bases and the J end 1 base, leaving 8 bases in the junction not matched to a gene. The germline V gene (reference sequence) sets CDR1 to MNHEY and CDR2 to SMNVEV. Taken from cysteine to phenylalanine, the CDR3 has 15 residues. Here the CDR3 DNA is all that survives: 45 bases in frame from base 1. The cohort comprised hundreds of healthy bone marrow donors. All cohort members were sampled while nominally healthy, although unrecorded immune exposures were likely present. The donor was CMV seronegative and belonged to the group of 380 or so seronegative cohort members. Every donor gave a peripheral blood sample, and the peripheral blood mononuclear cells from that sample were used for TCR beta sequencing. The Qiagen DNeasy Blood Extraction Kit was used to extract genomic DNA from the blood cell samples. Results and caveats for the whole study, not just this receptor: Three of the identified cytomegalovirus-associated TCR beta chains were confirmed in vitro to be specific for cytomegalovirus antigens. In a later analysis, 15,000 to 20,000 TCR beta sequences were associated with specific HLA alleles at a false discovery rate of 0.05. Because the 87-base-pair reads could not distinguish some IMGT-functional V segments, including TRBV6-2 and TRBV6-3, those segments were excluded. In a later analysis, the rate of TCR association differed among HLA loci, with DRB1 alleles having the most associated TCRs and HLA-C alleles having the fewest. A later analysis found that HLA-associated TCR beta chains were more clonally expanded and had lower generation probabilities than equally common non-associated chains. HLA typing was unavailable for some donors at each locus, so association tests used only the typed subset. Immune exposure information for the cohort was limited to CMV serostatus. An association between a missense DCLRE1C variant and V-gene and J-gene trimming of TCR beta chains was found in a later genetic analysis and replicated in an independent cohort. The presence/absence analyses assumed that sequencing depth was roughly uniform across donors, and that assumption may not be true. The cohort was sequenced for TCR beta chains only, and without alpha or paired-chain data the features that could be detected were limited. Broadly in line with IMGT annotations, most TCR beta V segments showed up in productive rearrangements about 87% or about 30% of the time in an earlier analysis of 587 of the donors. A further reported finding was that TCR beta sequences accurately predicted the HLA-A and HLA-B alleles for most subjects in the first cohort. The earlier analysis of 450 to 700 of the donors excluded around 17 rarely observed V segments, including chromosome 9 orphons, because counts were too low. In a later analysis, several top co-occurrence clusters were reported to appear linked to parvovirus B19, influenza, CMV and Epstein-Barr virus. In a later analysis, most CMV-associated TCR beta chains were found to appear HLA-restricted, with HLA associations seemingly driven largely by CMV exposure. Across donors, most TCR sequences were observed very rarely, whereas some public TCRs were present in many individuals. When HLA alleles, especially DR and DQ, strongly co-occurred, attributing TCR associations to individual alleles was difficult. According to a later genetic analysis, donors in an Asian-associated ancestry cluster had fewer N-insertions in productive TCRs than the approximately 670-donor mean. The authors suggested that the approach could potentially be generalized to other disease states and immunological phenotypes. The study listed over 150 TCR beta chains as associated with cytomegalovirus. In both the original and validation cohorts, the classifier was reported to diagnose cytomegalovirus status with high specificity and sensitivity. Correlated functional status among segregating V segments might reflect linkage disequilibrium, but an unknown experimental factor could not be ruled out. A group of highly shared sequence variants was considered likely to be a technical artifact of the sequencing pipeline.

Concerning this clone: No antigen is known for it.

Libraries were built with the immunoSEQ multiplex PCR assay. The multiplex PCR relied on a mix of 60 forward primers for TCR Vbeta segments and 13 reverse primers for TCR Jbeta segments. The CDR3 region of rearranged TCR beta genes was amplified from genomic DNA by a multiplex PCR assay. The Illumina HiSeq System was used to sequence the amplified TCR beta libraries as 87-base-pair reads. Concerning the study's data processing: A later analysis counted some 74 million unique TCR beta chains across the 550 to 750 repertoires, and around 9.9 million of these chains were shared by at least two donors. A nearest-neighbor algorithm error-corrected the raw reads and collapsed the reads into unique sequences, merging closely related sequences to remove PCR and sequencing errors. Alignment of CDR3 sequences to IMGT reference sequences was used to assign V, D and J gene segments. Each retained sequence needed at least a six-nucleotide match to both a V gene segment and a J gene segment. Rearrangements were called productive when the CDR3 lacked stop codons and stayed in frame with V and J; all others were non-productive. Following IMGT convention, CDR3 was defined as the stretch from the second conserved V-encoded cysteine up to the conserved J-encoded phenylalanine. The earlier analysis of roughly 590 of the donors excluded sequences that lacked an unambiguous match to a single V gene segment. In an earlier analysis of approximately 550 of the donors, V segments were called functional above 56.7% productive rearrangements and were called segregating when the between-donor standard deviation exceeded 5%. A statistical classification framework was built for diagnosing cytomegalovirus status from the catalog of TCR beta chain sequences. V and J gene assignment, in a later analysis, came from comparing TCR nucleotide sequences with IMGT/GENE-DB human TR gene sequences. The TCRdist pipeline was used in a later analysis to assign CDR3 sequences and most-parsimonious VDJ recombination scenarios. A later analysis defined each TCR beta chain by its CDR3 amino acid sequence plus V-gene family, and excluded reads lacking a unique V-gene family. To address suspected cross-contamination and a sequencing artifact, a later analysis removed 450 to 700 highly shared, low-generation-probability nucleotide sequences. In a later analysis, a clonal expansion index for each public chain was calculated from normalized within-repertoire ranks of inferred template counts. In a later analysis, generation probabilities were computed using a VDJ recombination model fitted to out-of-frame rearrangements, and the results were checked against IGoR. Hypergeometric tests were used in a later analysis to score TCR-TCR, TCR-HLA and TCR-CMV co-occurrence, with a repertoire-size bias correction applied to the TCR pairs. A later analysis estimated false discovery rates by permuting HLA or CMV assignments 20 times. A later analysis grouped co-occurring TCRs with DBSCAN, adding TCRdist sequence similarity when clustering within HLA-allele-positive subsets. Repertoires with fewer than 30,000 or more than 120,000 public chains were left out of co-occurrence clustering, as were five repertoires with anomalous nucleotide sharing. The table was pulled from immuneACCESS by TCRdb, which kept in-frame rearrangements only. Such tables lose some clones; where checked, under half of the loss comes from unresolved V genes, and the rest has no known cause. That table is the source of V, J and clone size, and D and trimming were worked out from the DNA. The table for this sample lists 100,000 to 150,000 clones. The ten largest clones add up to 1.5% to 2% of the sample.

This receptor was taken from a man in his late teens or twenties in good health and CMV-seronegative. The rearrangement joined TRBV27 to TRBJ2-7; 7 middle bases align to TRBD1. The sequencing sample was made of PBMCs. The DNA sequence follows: TGTGCCAGCAGTCCGGACAGGATACCTTCCTACGAGCAGTACTTC. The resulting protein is CASSPDRIPSYEQYF.